What follows are 29 T cell receptor beta chains derived from one specimen sequenced in a study of vaccination effects on CD4 cells after COVID-19. TCRdb keeps only in-frame clones here, not all; method: immunoSEQ multiplex PCR. Of 25,000 to 30,000 clones listed, roughly four fifths are singletons. No cognate antigen is known for these TCRs. ViraFEST expansion of antigen-specific CD4+ T cells with viral peptide pools preceded sequencing. The culture ran for 10 days before CD4+ T cells were isolated. Subjects were given two BNT162b2 or mRNA-1273 vaccine doses. The sample in question was CD4+ T cells from PBMCs cultured with HCoV-229E spike peptides, obtained after COVID-19 vaccination. Receptor source: a human donor who received a COVID-19 vaccine.

The chain combines TRBV6-1 with TRBJ1-5; D gene uncertain. The CDR3 has 17 amino acids. V was shortened by 3 bases and J by 0 bases, with 15 bases between the two germline ends. From germline, CDR1 is MNHNS and CDR2 SASEGT. DNA for the CDR3: TGTGCCAGCAGTGATTCTGGTCGGCTATATAGCAATCAGCCCCAGCATTTT. Its protein is CASSDSGRLYSNQPQHF.

The chain joins TRBV18 to TRBJ2-2, with no clear D. Deletions cut 3 bases from V and 5 bases from J, with 10 bases between. The CDR3 has 14 amino acids. From germline, CDR1 is KGHSH and CDR2 LQKENI. This chain's CDR3 is CASSPRQATGELFF. The DNA of the CDR3 is TGTGCCAGCTCACCTCGGCAGGCGACCGGGGAGCTGTTTTTT.

The rearrangement uses TRBV2 and TRBJ2-4; D unclear. Germline V gene lookup returns CDR1 SNHLY and CDR2 FYNNEI. The CDR3 is 14 residues long. With 8 bases removed from V and 0 bases from J, the gap between germline ends came to 11 bases. This chain's CDR3 is CASQVTLAKNIQYF. The CDR3 DNA follows: TGTGCCAGCCAAGTGACCCTAGCCAAAAACATTCAGTACTTC.

CDR3 in amino acids: CASSPVLGQGVTGELFF. CDR3 bases: TGTGCCAGCAGCCCCGTCTTGGGACAGGGCGTAACCGGGGAGCTGTTTTTT. V gene TRBV3-1 (or the pseudogene TRBV3-2) combines with J gene TRBJ2-2; 9 bases are a match to TRBD1. CDR1 and CDR2 (germline): LGHDT, YNNKEL (reference sequence). CDR3 size: 17 residues. V gave up 4 bases and J gave up 5 bases; unmatched junction bases: 11.

This clone was picked up a small number of times. The chain is built from TRBV19 and TRBJ1-1; no clear D gene. Trimming cost V 6 bases and J 4 bases, with 18 bases left between them. The CDR3 runs to 15 residues. The V gene's germline CDR1 is LNHDA and CDR2 SQIVND (reference sequence). CDR3 region: CASSRRRRSLTEAFF. The CDR3 DNA follows: TGTGCCAGTAGCCGAAGGAGACGGAGTCTCACTGAAGCTTTCTTT.

The chain combines TRBV5-1 with TRBJ2-7; 7 bases are shared with TRBD2. The CDR3 totals 15 residues. Germline CDR1 is SGHRS and CDR2 is YFSETQ. Trimming took 0 bases from V and 2 from J; bases not matched to a gene: 5. The CDR3 DNA reads as TGCGCCAGCAGCTTGGGGGGGGGTCTTACCTACGAGCAGTACTTC. This translates into CASSLGGGLTYEQYF. The full variable domain, rest sourced from reference TRBV5-1 and TRBJ2-7, is KAGVTQTPRYLIKTRGQQVTLSCSPISGHRSVSWYQQTPGQGLQFLFEYFSETQRNKGNFPGRFSGRQFSNSRSEMNVSTLELGDSALYLCASSLGGGLTYEQYFGPGTRLTVT.

The rearrangement uses TRBV27 and TRBJ2-2, with D perhaps TRBD1 or TRBD2 (5 bases each). This CDR3 region has 15 residues. The V gene lost 3 bases and the J gene lost 4 bases, with 12 bases spanning the gap. Germline loops: CDR1 MNHEY, CDR2 SMNVEV (reference sequence). The CDR3 coding sequence is TGTGCCAGCAGTTTGGCCGGGGCTGGCACCGGGGAGCTGTTTTTT. Its protein product is CASSLAGAGTGELFF.

V and J are TRBV6-2 or TRBV6-3 and TRBJ2-7; 8 bases agree with TRBD1. Germline V gene lookup returns CDR1 MNHEY and CDR2 SVGEGT. V was clipped by 4 bases and J by 6 bases; unmatched bases: 8. The CDR3 is 14 residues long. The CDR3 protein is CASSSQGAMSEQYF. The CDR3 bases are TGTGCCAGCAGTTCCCAGGGGGCAATGAGCGAGCAGTACTTC.

By share of the sample, this clone is medium-sized. V usage is TRBV25-1 and J usage is TRBJ2-7; D might be TRBD1 (6 bases). CDR3 length: 13 amino acids. Trimming shortened V by 3 bases and J by 4 bases, and 10 bases separated the two germline ends. CDR1 is MGHDK, CDR2 SYGVNS, per germline. The CDR3, as DNA: TGTGCCAGCAGTGACACAGGGAGTTACGAGCAGTACTTC. It specifies CASSDTGSYEQYF.

CDR3 residues: CASSQDQVNEQYF. CDR3 nucleotide sequence: TGTGCCAGCAGCCAAGATCAGGTCAACGAGCAGTACTTC. The rearrangement joins TRBV3-1 (or the pseudogene TRBV3-2) to TRBJ2-7; D is undetermined. The CDR3 is made up of 13 amino acids. Trimming shortened V by 0 bases and J by 5 bases, and 8 bases separated the two germline ends. Per the germline V gene, CDR1 is LGHDT and CDR2 is YNNKEL (reference sequence).

V is TRBV2 and J is TRBJ1-1, with D tentatively TRBD1 (6 bases). Germline-derived CDR1 and CDR2 are SNHLY and FYNNEI. V was pared by 3 bases and J by 0 bases, with 11 bases between. The CDR3 sequence is 15 residues long. Here the CDR3 reads CASSDLGTLNTEAFF. The CDR3 bases are TGTGCCAGCAGTGATCTAGGGACACTGAACACTGAAGCTTTCTTT. Full variable domain (missing parts from reference TRBV2 and TRBJ1-1): EPEVTQTPSHQVTQMGQEVILRCVPISNHLYFYWYRQILGQKVEFLVSFYNNEISEKSEIFDDQFSVERPDGSNFTLKIRSTKLEDSAMYFCASSDLGTLNTEAFFGQGTRLTVV.

V gene TRBV6-2 or TRBV6-3 combines with J gene TRBJ2-1; 14 bases are shared with TRBD2. Germline V gene sequence: CDR1 MNHEY, CDR2 SVGEGT. The junction had 11 bases not matched to a gene; V was cut back by 4 bases and J by 12 bases. The CDR3 loop spans 16 amino acids. CDR3 coding DNA: TGTGCCAGCAGTTCTGACCGACTAGCGGGAGGGATGGGGCAGTTCTTC. Protein: CASSSDRLAGGMGQFF.

This sequence joins TRBV9 and TRBJ2-2; a possible D gene is TRBD2 (5 bases). V gave up 6 bases and J gave up 0 bases, with 9 bases separating them. The CDR3 extends over 14 amino acids. CDR1 and CDR2 from the germline V gene are SGDLS and YYNGEE. The CDR3 loop reads CASTTGSNTGELFF. In nucleotides, the CDR3 is TGTGCCAGCACGACGGGATCGAACACCGGGGAGCTGTTTTTT.

The gene calls are TRBV19 and TRBJ1-2; D perhaps matches TRBD1 (5 bases). The CDR3 runs 14 residues. CDR1 and CDR2 (germline): LNHDA, SQIVND (reference sequence). Trimming removed 6 bases from V and 6 bases from J, with 17 bases in between. This CDR3 is CASRDRRGGDGYTF. DNA of the CDR3: TGTGCCAGTAGGGACCGGAGGGGTGGAGATGGCTACACCTTC. Complete variable domain (other parts from reference TRBV19 and TRBJ1-2): DGGITQSPKYLFRKEGQNVTLSCEQNLNHDAMYWYRQDPGQGLRLIYYSQIVNDFQKGDIAEGYSVSREKKESFPLTVTSAQKNPTAFYLCASRDRRGGDGYTFGSGTRLTVV.

The chain uses TRBV7-9 and TRBJ1-3, with D unclear. CDR1 SEHNR and CDR2 FQNEAQ come from the germline V gene (reference sequence). The CDR3 runs to 12 residues. V lost 4 bases and J 6 bases, leaving 7 bases between the germline ends. In DNA form, the CDR3 reads TGTGCCAGCAGCTCTAAAGAAAACACCATATATTTT. It specifies CASSSKENTIYF.

The chain employs TRBV5-1 and TRBJ2-7; no firm D call. Germline V gene lookup returns CDR1 SGHRS and CDR2 YFSETQ. V was cut by 0 bases and J by 4 bases, with 8 bases left in between. The CDR3 loop spans 13 amino acids. The CDR3 region is CASSLDGKYEQYF. Here the CDR3 DNA reads TGCGCCAGCAGCTTGGACGGAAAATACGAGCAGTACTTC.

This chain uses TRBV6-5 with TRBJ2-3, with D perhaps given as TRBD1 or TRBD2 (5 bases each). V dropped 2 bases and J dropped 5 bases, with 11 bases sitting between them. This CDR3 has 14 amino acids. Germline CDR1 MNHEY, CDR2 SVGAGI. The DNA of the CDR3 is TGTGCCAGCAGTTACGACTCTGGGGGAGATACGCAGTATTTT. Protein: CASSYDSGGDTQYF.

This sequence joins TRBV5-4 and TRBJ1-4; D is perhaps TRBD1 (6 bases). Germline CDR1 and CDR2: SGHNT and YYREEE (reference sequence). Trimming pared 4 bases from V and 8 bases from J, leaving 15 bases between. The CDR3 covers 14 residues. Written as DNA, the CDR3 is TGTGCCAGCAGCGAGGACCCGAGGGGGGAAAAACTGTTTTTT. Translating gives CASSEDPRGEKLFF.

The V gene is TRBV2, the J gene TRBJ1-2, with D tentatively TRBD1 (5 bases). Per germline, CDR1 SNHLY and CDR2 FYNNEI. V lost 3 bases to trimming and J lost 8 bases, with 13 bases between them. The CDR3 covers 13 residues. The CDR3 DNA reads TGTGCCAGCAGTGAGGGGCGTAGGCCGGGCTACACCTTC. Translation: CASSEGRRPGYTF.

This clone has just a few counts. V and J are TRBV12-3 or TRBV12-4 and TRBJ2-2, with unresolved D. The CDR3 consists of 12 residues. V was shortened by 7 bases and J by 5 bases, with 8 bases between the two germline ends. The CDR3 DNA follows: TGTGCCAGCATGCGCGGAACCGGGGAGCTGTTTTTT. As protein: CASMRGTGELFF.

This clone was observed a few times. The V and J genes are TRBV10-2 and TRBJ2-7; D unresolved. The ends were cut back, 7 bases at V and 0 bases at J, with 10 bases in the middle. The CDR3 loop spans 13 amino acids. Germline-derived CDR1 and CDR2 are WSHSY and SAAADI. This CDR3 reads CASTQQPSYEQYF. CDR3 nucleotide sequence: TGCGCCAGCACCCAGCAACCCTCCTACGAGCAGTACTTC.

This clone showed up just once. V gene TRBV19 combines with J gene TRBJ2-3, with 7 bases lining up with TRBD2. The CDR3 totals 15 residues. The V segment lost 1 base and the J segment 1 base; nucleotides outside the gene matches: 2. Germline V gene data show CDR1 as LNHDA and CDR2 as SQIVND (reference sequence). The CDR3 region is CASSIVRGGTDTQYF. Written as DNA, the CDR3 is TGTGCCAGTAGTATAGTTCGGGGGGGCACAGATACGCAGTATTTT.

This chain joins TRBV27 and TRBJ1-1; TRBD1 aligns across 8 bases. The CDR3 loop spans 17 amino acids. The V gene end was trimmed by 0 bases and the J gene end by 0 bases; junction bases not matched to a gene: 6. The germline V gene has CDR1 MNHEY and CDR2 SMNVEV (reference sequence). The CDR3 loop is CASSLSGTGGMNTEAFF. CDR3 sequence (DNA): TGTGCCAGCAGTTTATCAGGTACAGGGGGAATGAACACTGAAGCTTTCTTT.

J is TRBJ1-1 and V is TRBV5-1; 7 nucleotides agree with TRBD1. The CDR3 totals 17 residues. V trimming: 4 bases; J trimming: 1 base; junction bases outside the gene matches: 13. Germline V gene data show CDR1 as SGHRS and CDR2 as YFSETQ. The CDR3 sequence: CASSPNPGQSPNTEAFF. CDR3 DNA sequence: TGCGCCAGCAGCCCAAATCCGGGACAGTCACCGAACACTGAAGCTTTCTTT.

The chain combines TRBV7-2 with TRBJ2-1; 10 nucleotides line up with TRBD2. The CDR3 runs to 16 residues. The V gene's germline CDR1 is SGHTA and CDR2 FQGNSA. With V trimmed by 5 bases and J by 4 bases, 8 bases remained unmatched. This CDR3 reads CASSMAGLAEYNEQFF. Here the CDR3 DNA reads TGTGCCAGCAGCATGGCCGGACTAGCGGAGTACAATGAGCAGTTCTTC.

The chain has TRBV10-2 and TRBJ1-3; D may be TRBD1 (5 bases). Trimming cost V 0 bases and J 4 bases, with 13 bases left between them. CDR3 length: 16 amino acids. The germline gives CDR1 WSHSY, CDR2 SAAADI. CDR3 in DNA: TGCGCCAGCAGTGAGTCGGCGACAGCCAGAGGAAACACCATATATTTT. This sequence encodes CASSESATARGNTIYF.

This clone was found once. V and J are TRBV27 and TRBJ2-2; 8 nucleotides align to TRBD1. The CDR3 contains 13 residues. V shed 0 bases, J shed 13 bases, and the junction held 4 bases outside the gene matches. Germline loops: CDR1 MNHEY, CDR2 SMNVEV (reference sequence). The CDR3 bases are TGTGCCAGCAGTTTATCCGACAGGGGAGGGCTGTTTTTT. Translated: CASSLSDRGGLFF.

This clone was counted only a few times. The V call is TRBV7-9, the J call TRBJ1-4; no reliable D call. Trimming removed 3 bases at V and 5 bases at J, with 7 bases between. This CDR3 contains 13 residues. Germline CDR1 SEHNR, CDR2 FQNEAQ (reference sequence). Here the CDR3 reads CASSFRWNEKLFF. CDR3 sequence (DNA): TGTGCCAGCAGCTTCCGCTGGAATGAAAAACTGTTTTTT.

The chain employs TRBV2 and TRBJ1-1; TRBD1 agrees at 8 bases. After removal of 6 bases from V and 5 bases from J, the junction contained 5 bases not matched to a gene. CDR1 SNHLY and CDR2 FYNNEI come from the germline V gene. The CDR3 is 13 residues long. As DNA, the CDR3 is TGTGCCAGCAGAGACAGGGGTAATACTGAAGCTTTCTTT. Its protein product is CASRDRGNTEAFF. Filled out from reference TRBV2 and TRBJ1-1, the complete variable domain reads EPEVTQTPSHQVTQMGQEVILRCVPISNHLYFYWYRQILGQKVEFLVSFYNNEISEKSEIFDDQFSVERPDGSNFTLKIRSTKLEDSAMYFCASRDRGNTEAFFGQGTRLTVV.